The 16 T cell receptor beta chains listed next were all sequenced from one sample in a study of CD8 T cells in Susac syndrome. Random hexamers primed reverse transcription of roughly 0.5 to 1 ug RNA. TCRdb re-derived calls from the immunoSEQ multiplex PCR reads in MiXCR, one entry per CDR3 protein. The table includes some 220,000 distinct CDR3 sequences, about 96% detected once. The sample was CD4+ T cells from PBMCs. These receptors came from a human donor with multiple sclerosis.

V and J are TRBV20-1 and TRBJ2-7, with a weak D call TRBD2 (5 bases). Trimming cost V 5 bases and J 5 bases, with 16 bases left between them. The CDR3 covers 13 residues. The germline V gene has CDR1 DFQATT and CDR2 SNEGSKA (reference sequence). CDR3 in DNA: TGCAGTGCTGAGCGGACTTCCGACCACGAGCAGTACTTC. It yields the protein CSAERTSDHEQYF.

The V and J genes are TRBV29-1 and TRBJ1-5, with TRBD1 identical over 10 bases. The ends lost 6 bases at V and 5 bases at J; junction bases unmatched: 4. Germline V gives CDR1 SQVTM, CDR2 ANQGSEA. This CDR3 is built from 13 residues. This CDR3 is CSVRQGADQPQHF. The DNA for the CDR3 is TGCAGCGTGAGACAGGGGGCCGATCAGCCCCAGCATTTT.

The rearrangement links TRBV5-1 to TRBJ2-1; D may be TRBD2 (6 bases). The V gene lost 6 bases and the J gene lost 6 bases, with 19 bases spanning the gap. CDR1 is SGHRS, CDR2 YFSETQ, per germline. The length of the CDR3 is 15 residues. CDR3 DNA sequence: TGCGCCAGCACGGGGGACCTCCCCTCCCGCAATGAGCAGTTCTTC. Encoded protein: CASTGDLPSRNEQFF. Drawing the rest from reference TRBV5-1 and TRBJ2-1, the complete variable domain is KAGVTQTPRYLIKTRGQQVTLSCSPISGHRSVSWYQQTPGQGLQFLFEYFSETQRNKGNFPGRFSGRQFSNSRSEMNVSTLELGDSALYLCASTGDLPSRNEQFFGPGTRLTVL.

The V and J genes are TRBV27 and TRBJ2-7; D not resolved. Germline loops: CDR1 MNHEY, CDR2 SMNVEV (reference sequence). There are 15 residues in the CDR3. Trimming stripped 5 bases from V and 3 bases from J, with 17 bases between. As DNA, the CDR3 is TGTGCCAGCAGTCCCGTTATGGGGTTCAACTACGAGCAGTACTTC. Translated, it gives CASSPVMGFNYEQYF.

The gene calls are TRBV13 and TRBJ2-5; 8 nucleotides agree with TRBD2. The germline CDR1 and CDR2 sequences are PRHDT and FYEKMQ (reference sequence). The CDR3 runs 16 residues. Germline trimming cut 2 bases from V and 3 bases from J; bases unmatched to any gene: 8. The CDR3 region is CASSLNGRAGKETQYF. In DNA, the CDR3 is TGTGCCAGCAGCTTAAACGGGAGGGCCGGAAAAGAGACCCAGTACTTC.

This chain joins TRBV29-1 and TRBJ1-1; D gene ambiguous. The germline gives CDR1 SQVTM, CDR2 ANQGSEA. V dropped 2 bases and J dropped 3 bases, with 7 bases sitting between them. The CDR3 spans 12 residues. Written as DNA, the CDR3 is TGCAGCGTTGAACGGGCCTACACTGAAGCTTTCTTT. Protein product: CSVERAYTEAFF.

This chain joins TRBV18 and TRBJ2-7; D remains unclear. CDR3 length equals 14 residues. V dropped 0 bases and J dropped 2 bases, with 8 bases sitting between them. Germline V gene data show CDR1 as KGHSH and CDR2 as LQKENI. Written as DNA, the CDR3 is TGTGCCAGCTCACCACCGAACGGACCCTACGAGCAGTACTTC. Translation gives CASSPPNGPYEQYF.

This clonotype has just one count. The chain joins TRBV7-9 to TRBJ2-7, with D perhaps TRBD2 (6 bases). Trimming stripped 6 bases from V and 2 bases from J, with 26 bases between. This CDR3 spans 18 amino acids. Germline CDR1 and CDR2: SEHNR and FQNEAQ (reference sequence). CDR3 coding DNA: TGTGCCAGCAGTTTCCGCCGGACCGGCGGGATAGGCGCCTACGAGCAGTACTTC. Protein: CASSFRRTGGIGAYEQYF.

The rearrangement uses TRBV2 and TRBJ2-7; the match to TRBD2 covers 7 bases. Germline CDR1 is SNHLY and CDR2 is FYNNEI. The CDR3 is 14 residues long. Unmatched junction bases numbered 6, after V lost 6 bases and J lost 1 base. The CDR3 DNA is TGTGCCAGCAGGATGCAACTAGCGTCCTACGAGCAGTACTTC. The encoded protein is CASRMQLASYEQYF.

The chain links TRBV2 to TRBJ2-3, with D uncertain. The length of the CDR3 is 15 residues. Germline CDR1 SNHLY, CDR2 FYNNEI. The V and J ends lost 5 bases and 2 bases respectively, with 14 bases between them. CDR3 DNA: TGTGCCAGCAGTTATCGGCCTCGCCTCACAGATACGCAGTATTTT. Residues: CASSYRPRLTDTQYF.

The V and J genes are TRBV30 and TRBJ2-5, with D possibly being TRBD1 or TRBD2 (5 bases each). Germline V gene lookup returns CDR1 GTSNPN and CDR2 SVGIG (reference sequence). The CDR3 sequence is 13 residues long. Trimming removed 3 bases at V and 5 bases at J, with 13 bases between. The CDR3 coding sequence is TGTGCCTGGAGCCTCCGGGGCGGTGAGACCCAGTACTTC. Translation gives CAWSLRGGETQYF. The full variable domain, with the rest looked up from reference TRBV30 and TRBJ2-5, is SQTIHQWPATLVQPVGSPLSLECTVEGTSNPNLYWYRQAAGRGLQLLFYSVGIGQISSEVPQNLSASRPQDRQFILSSKKLLLSDSGFYLCAWSLRGGETQYFGPGTRLLVL.

The genes are TRBV18 and TRBJ2-1, with D unclear. With 0 bases removed from V and 5 bases from J, the gap between germline ends came to 8 bases. The CDR3 contains 14 residues. The germline V gene encodes CDR1 KGHSH and CDR2 LQKENI. This CDR3 reads CASSPPNSNNEQFF. The CDR3 nucleotides are TGTGCCAGCTCACCACCTAACAGCAACAATGAGCAGTTCTTC.

The genes are TRBV19 and TRBJ1-2; TRBD1 aligns across 7 bases. J gave up 4 bases and V 4 bases, and 6 bases lay outside the gene matches. This CDR3 contains 14 residues. The V gene's germline CDR1 is LNHDA and CDR2 SQIVND (reference sequence). The CDR3 region has the DNA TGTGCCAGTAGTAGACAGGGCTCAATCTATGGCTACACCTTC. Amino acid sequence: CASSRQGSIYGYTF.

This sequence joins TRBV15 and TRBJ1-5; no reliable D call. V was cut by 1 base and J by 5 bases, with 9 bases left in between. Germline-derived CDR1 and CDR2 are LNHNV and YYDKDF (reference sequence). The CDR3 totals 14 residues. The CDR3 DNA sequence: TGTGCCACCAGCAGAGGGAGGGATTATCAGCCCCAGCATTTT. Residues: CATSRGRDYQPQHF.

The chain has TRBV3-1 and TRBJ2-3; 12 bases are a match to TRBD2. The CDR3 runs to 16 residues. V lost 4 bases, J lost 4 bases, and 6 bases stayed unmatched. In germline, CDR1 is LGHDT, CDR2 YNNKEL (reference sequence). The CDR3 sequence is CASSLPTSGGADTQYF. CDR3 DNA: TGTGCCAGCAGCCTACCGACTAGCGGGGGCGCAGATACGCAGTATTTT.

The chain recombines TRBV12-3 or TRBV12-4 with TRBJ2-3; no clear D gene. The CDR3 consists of 15 residues. Trimming stripped 0 bases from V and 0 bases from J, with 7 bases between. The CDR3: CASSLAGTSTDTQYF. In DNA, the CDR3 is TGTGCCAGCAGTTTAGCTGGCACTAGCACAGATACGCAGTATTTT.